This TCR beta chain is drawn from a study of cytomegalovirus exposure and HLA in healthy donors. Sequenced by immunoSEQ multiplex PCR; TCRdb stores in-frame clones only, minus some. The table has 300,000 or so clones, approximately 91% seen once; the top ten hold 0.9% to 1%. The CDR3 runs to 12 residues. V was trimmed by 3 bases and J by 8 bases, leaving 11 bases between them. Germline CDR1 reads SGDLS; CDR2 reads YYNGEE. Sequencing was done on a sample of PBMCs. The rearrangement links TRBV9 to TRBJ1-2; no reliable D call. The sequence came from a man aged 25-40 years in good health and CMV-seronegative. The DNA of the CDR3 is TGTGCCAGCAGCGCCCGAGGGTTAGGCTACACCTTC. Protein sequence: CASSARGLGYTF.